The present TCR beta chain was sequenced within a study of T-cell reconstitution after alpha-beta-depleted transplantation in children. Molecular barcoding with unique molecular identifiers was used for the TCRbeta library. Each CDR3 protein is one row after TCRdb ran MiXCR on the PCR reads. The sample holds a few hundred thousand distinct CDR3 sequences, around a tenth seen once. General study findings and limits: Several hundred expanded graft clones reportedly supplied alpha-beta T cells about two months after transplant. T-cell numbers and diversity, one year after transplant, stemmed largely from T cells that were newly produced. Surviving recipient T cells and thymic progenitors underlay high day-60 TCRbeta diversity in some patients.

This clonotype was seen repeatedly, ten times or more. Its target is unknown. Losses at the gene ends were 3 bases for V and 4 bases for J; bases not matched to a gene: 3. In germline, CDR1 is SGHTA, CDR2 FQGNSA. This CDR3 is built from 14 residues. Here the sequenced sample was peripheral blood, taken 180 days after TCRalphabeta/CD19-depleted stem cell transplant. The chain recombines TRBV7-2 with TRBJ2-7, with 10 bases matching TRBD1. This sequence originates from a male patient aged 2-15 years who had a stem cell transplant for chronic granulomatous disease, so the T cells may come from the graft donor. CDR3 in amino acids: CASSFPGQGYEQYF. CDR3 DNA: TGTGCCAGCAGCTTTCCGGGACAGGGGTACGAGCAGTACTTC.